A single sample is the source of the 20 T cell receptor beta chains below, sequenced in a study of blood T cell repertoires in COVID-19. The repertoire was sequenced with immunoSEQ multiplex PCR; TCRdb's copy has only in-frame clones and lacks some. The data hold approximately 310,000 clones, with roughly nine tenths observed a single time. The sequenced sample was PBMCs or T cells enriched from blood (not recorded which). The receptors were gathered from a man aged 60 to 69 who had recovered from COVID-19.

The V gene is TRBV19, the J gene TRBJ1-1, with D uncertain. In germline, CDR1 is LNHDA, CDR2 SQIVND (reference sequence). The CDR3 has 14 amino acids. The V and J ends lost 5 bases and 4 bases respectively, with 14 bases between them. For the CDR3, the DNA is TGTGCCAGTAGTCCCCATGCGGGTATCACTGAAGCTTTCTTT. Its protein is CASSPHAGITEAFF.

The chain employs TRBV9 and TRBJ2-3; 12 bases agree with TRBD2. V shed 3 bases, J shed 0 bases, and the junction held 8 bases outside the gene matches. The germline gives CDR1 SGDLS, CDR2 YYNGEE. The CDR3 is made up of 18 amino acids. CDR3 residues: CASSARSSGRVSTDTQYF. CDR3 coding DNA: TGTGCCAGCAGCGCACGCTCTAGCGGGAGGGTTAGCACAGATACGCAGTATTTT.

The rearrangement links TRBV5-4 to TRBJ2-7, with 15 positions matching TRBD2. The CDR3 length is 19 residues. The germline V gene encodes CDR1 SGHNT and CDR2 YYREEE (reference sequence). The V segment lost 4 bases and the J segment 2 bases; nucleotides outside the gene matches: 13. Here the CDR3 reads CASSPGLAGGSTYPYEQYF. CDR3 bases: TGTGCCAGCAGCCCGGGACTAGCGGGAGGTTCGACTTATCCCTACGAGCAGTACTTC.

V usage is TRBV5-1 and J usage is TRBJ2-5, with D possibly TRBD2 on 5 matching bases. V was cut by 2 bases and J by 3 bases, with 8 bases left in between. Per germline, CDR1 SGHRS and CDR2 YFSETQ. The CDR3 consists of 13 residues. CDR3 DNA sequence: TGCGCCAGCAGCTTTGAAGCGGAAGAGACCCAGTACTTC. Protein: CASSFEAEETQYF.

This chain uses TRBV9 with TRBJ1-6, with a possible D match to TRBD1 (6 bases). The germline V gene encodes CDR1 SGDLS and CDR2 YYNGEE. V was shortened by 0 bases and J by 7 bases, with 14 bases between the two germline ends. The CDR3 contains 16 residues. CDR3: CASSVGRGGSNSPLHF. The CDR3 bases are TGTGCCAGCAGCGTAGGACGAGGGGGTAGCAATTCACCCCTCCACTTT.

The chain uses TRBV11-1 and TRBJ1-1, with D perhaps matching TRBD1 (5 bases). Germline CDR1 reads SGHAT; CDR2 reads FQDESV (reference sequence). This CDR3 comprises 15 residues. V was pared by 4 bases and J by 0 bases, with 12 bases between. CDR3 bases: TGTGCCAGCAGCTACCCCGGGGGGATGAACACTGAAGCTTTCTTT. Translation: CASSYPGGMNTEAFF.

The V call is TRBV6-5, the J call TRBJ1-1; a weak D match, TRBD1 (6 bases). CDR1 is MNHEY and CDR2 is SVGAGI in the germline V gene. The CDR3 sequence is 14 residues long. Trimming removed 1 base at V and 11 bases at J, with 17 bases between. This CDR3 reads CASSYFWTDPGAFF. As DNA, the CDR3 is TGTGCCAGCAGTTACTTTTGGACAGATCCAGGGGCTTTCTTT.

This clone is a singleton in its sample. The chain couples TRBV7-2 to TRBJ2-5; tentative D call: TRBD2 (6 bases). Trimming shortened V by 1 base and J by 9 bases, and 15 bases separated the two germline ends. The CDR3 has 14 residues. Germline lookup yields CDR1 SGHTA and CDR2 FQGNSA. The CDR3 sequence: CASSLGSGAPAQYF. CDR3 coding DNA: TGTGCCAGCAGCTTAGGTAGCGGAGCCCCGGCCCAGTACTTC.

V usage is TRBV24-1 and J usage is TRBJ2-2, with 7 bases identical to TRBD2. After removal of 10 bases from V and 5 bases from J, the junction contained 6 bases not matched to a gene. The CDR3 runs 13 residues. Germline V gene sequence: CDR1 KGHDR, CDR2 SFDVKD. This CDR3 is CATQRDLTGELFF. CDR3 in DNA: TGTGCCACGCAGCGGGATCTAACCGGGGAGCTGTTTTTT.

This rearrangement joins TRBV24-1 to TRBJ2-2; possibly TRBD1 for D (5 bases). The CDR3 has 15 residues. Deletions cut 4 bases from V and 4 bases from J, with 12 bases between. CDR1 is KGHDR, CDR2 SFDVKD, per germline. DNA of the CDR3: TGTGCCACCAGTGAGGCAGGGAAGAGCACCGGGGAGCTGTTTTTT. As protein: CATSEAGKSTGELFF.

The chain couples TRBV6-5 to TRBJ2-1; 14 nucleotides agree with TRBD2. V lost 4 bases and J lost 6; bases outside the gene matches: 2. This CDR3 spans 15 amino acids. Germline lookup yields CDR1 MNHEY and CDR2 SVGAGI. The CDR3 loop is CASSSGTSGSNEQFF. The CDR3 nucleotides read TGTGCCAGCAGTTCAGGGACTAGCGGGAGCAATGAGCAGTTCTTC.

The rearrangement uses TRBV6-5 and TRBJ2-1, with D possibly matching TRBD2 (5 bases). Germline CDR1 MNHEY, CDR2 SVGAGI. The CDR3 contains 15 residues. V shed 10 bases and J shed 2 bases, with 18 bases lying between them. Here the CDR3 DNA reads TGTGCCACCACACCCGGGGTTGGGGCCTACAATGAGCAGTTCTTC. Its translation is CATTPGVGAYNEQFF.

The chain employs TRBV5-4 and TRBJ2-7, with a possible D match to TRBD2 (6 bases). The CDR3 spans 16 residues. V lost 0 bases and J 2 bases, leaving 15 bases between the germline ends. Per germline, CDR1 SGHNT and CDR2 YYREEE (reference sequence). The CDR3 here is CASSLDPTRSPYEQYF. The DNA of the CDR3 is TGTGCCAGCAGCTTGGACCCGACTAGAAGTCCCTACGAGCAGTACTTC.

The rearrangement joins TRBV5-4 to TRBJ2-6; 11 nucleotides agree with TRBD1. Trimming cost V 9 bases and J 0 bases; bases outside gene matches: 5. The CDR3 loop spans 16 amino acids. Germline CDR1 reads SGHNT; CDR2 reads YYREEE (reference sequence). CDR3 DNA: TGTGCCACCCAGGGGACAGGGGGCTCTGGGGCCAACGTCCTGACTTTC. Encoded protein: CATQGTGGSGANVLTF.

The chain employs TRBV9 and TRBJ2-7; D not certain. The germline gives CDR1 SGDLS, CDR2 YYNGEE. V was trimmed by 0 bases and J by 0 bases, leaving 10 bases between them. This CDR3 is built from 15 residues. CDR3 in amino acids: CASSVGDTTSYEQYF. DNA of the CDR3: TGTGCCAGCAGCGTAGGAGACACCACCTCCTACGAGCAGTACTTC.

The chain uses TRBV6-6 and TRBJ2-3, with a tentative D call TRBD2 (6 bases). Germline-derived CDR1 and CDR2 are MNHNY and SVGAGI (reference sequence). The CDR3 has 13 residues. Trimming removed 6 bases from V and 2 bases from J, with 9 bases in between. CDR3 coding DNA: TGTGCCAGCAGGAGGGAGGACACAGATACGCAGTATTTT. It specifies CASRREDTDTQYF.

The chain carries TRBV25-1 and TRBJ2-1; 8 nucleotides align to TRBD1. The CDR3 has 16 amino acids. V gave up 4 bases and J gave up 6 bases; unmatched junction bases: 11. The germline CDR1 and CDR2 sequences are MGHDK and SYGVNS. CDR3 sequence (DNA): TGTGCCAGCAGTGCCTCCAGGGGGCTTGGTAGCAATGAGCAGTTCTTC. Its protein is CASSASRGLGSNEQFF.

The gene calls are TRBV5-1 and TRBJ2-2; D uncertain. With 3 bases removed from V and 8 bases from J, the gap between germline ends came to 20 bases. Per germline, CDR1 SGHRS and CDR2 YFSETQ. The CDR3 runs to 16 residues. In DNA form, the CDR3 reads TGCGCCAGCAGCTCCCTTCCGACGGAGACCCCAGGGGAGCTGTTTTTT. Protein sequence: CASSSLPTETPGELFF. Full variable domain (outside the CDR3, taken from reference TRBV5-1 and TRBJ2-2): KAGVTQTPRYLIKTRGQQVTLSCSPISGHRSVSWYQQTPGQGLQFLFEYFSETQRNKGNFPGRFSGRQFSNSRSEMNVSTLELGDSALYLCASSSLPTETPGELFFGEGSRLTVL.

The CDR3 sequence: CASSQDLTASNYGYTF. The CDR3 nucleotides read TGTGCCAGCAGCCAAGATCTGACAGCCTCTAACTATGGCTACACCTTC. The chain links TRBV3-1 (or the pseudogene TRBV3-2) to TRBJ1-2; tentatively, D is TRBD1 (5 bases). V was shortened by 0 bases and J by 0 bases, with 11 bases between the two germline ends. Germline loops: CDR1 LGHDT, CDR2 YNNKEL (reference sequence). The CDR3 loop spans 16 amino acids.

The J gene is TRBJ1-5, the V gene TRBV5-1; 12 bases are shared with TRBD1. The V gene end was trimmed by 4 bases and the J gene end by 7 bases; junction bases not matched to a gene: 6. The CDR3 spans 15 residues. Germline V gene data show CDR1 as SGHRS and CDR2 as YFSETQ. The CDR3 DNA sequence: TGCGCCAGCAGCATGGGACAGGGGGCGGGACAGCCCCAGCATTTT. Protein: CASSMGQGAGQPQHF.